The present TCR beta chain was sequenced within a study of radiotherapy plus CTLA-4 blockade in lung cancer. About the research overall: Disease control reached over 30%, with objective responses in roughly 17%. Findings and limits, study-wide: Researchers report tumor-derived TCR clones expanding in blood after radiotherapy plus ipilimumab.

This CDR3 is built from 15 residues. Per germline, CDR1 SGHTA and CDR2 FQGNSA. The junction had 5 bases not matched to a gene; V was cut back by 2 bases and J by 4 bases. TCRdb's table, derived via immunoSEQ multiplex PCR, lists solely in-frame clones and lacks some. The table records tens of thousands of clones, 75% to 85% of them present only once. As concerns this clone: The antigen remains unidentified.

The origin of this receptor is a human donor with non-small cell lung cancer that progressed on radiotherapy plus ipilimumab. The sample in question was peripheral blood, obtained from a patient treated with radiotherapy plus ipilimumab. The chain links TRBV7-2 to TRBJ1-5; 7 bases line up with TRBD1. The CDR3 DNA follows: TGTGCCAGCAGCTTATACGGACAGGTTAATCAGCCCCAGCATTTT. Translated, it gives CASSLYGQVNQPQHF.